The 25 T cell receptor beta chains below come from one sample, sequenced in a study of cytomegalovirus exposure and HLA in healthy donors (dated by TCRdb to 2016 to 2017). The library came from the immunoSEQ multiplex PCR assay. A mixture of 60 forward primers for TCR Vbeta segments and 13 reverse primers for TCR Jbeta segments was used in the multiplex PCR. The source is immuneACCESS, and TCRdb retained only in-frame sequences with V and J called. Part of the clones is not carried over; for the studies checked, unresolved V genes explain less than half of this, and the remainder is unexplained. Here the sample has around 100,000 clones; 65% occur a single time. Of the sample, less than 4.5% is held by the ten largest clones. Sequencing input: PBMCs. Receptor source: a man under 40 in good health and CMV-seropositive.

The chain has TRBV28 and TRBJ1-2; D uncertain. V lost 3 bases to trimming and J lost 3 bases, with 5 bases between them. Looked up from germline, CDR1 is MDHEN and CDR2 is SYDVKM. The CDR3 extends over 12 amino acids. The CDR3 region is CASSFQYYGYTF. CDR3 nucleotides: TGTGCCAGCAGTTTTCAGTACTATGGCTACACCTTC.

V gene TRBV9 combines with J gene TRBJ2-5; TRBD2 aligns across 8 bases. Germline-derived CDR1 and CDR2 are SGDLS and YYNGEE. CDR3 size: 16 residues. The junction had 13 bases not matched to a gene; V was cut back by 0 bases and J by 9 bases. The DNA of the CDR3 is TGTGCCAGCAGCGTAGAAGCGGCTACGAACGGGGGGGCCCAGTACTTC. Translated: CASSVEAATNGGAQYF.

This clone was counted only a few times. The chain is built from TRBV19 and TRBJ1-5; maybe TRBD1 (5 bases). The CDR3 totals 14 residues. V gave up 8 bases and J gave up 2 bases, with 13 bases separating them. Germline CDR1 reads LNHDA; CDR2 reads SQIVND (reference sequence). The CDR3: CASQESTGNQPQHF. The CDR3 DNA follows: TGTGCCAGTCAGGAATCGACAGGCAATCAGCCCCAGCATTTT. Full variable domain (rest looked up from reference TRBV19 and TRBJ1-5): DGGITQSPKYLFRKEGQNVTLSCEQNLNHDAMYWYRQDPGQGLRLIYYSQIVNDFQKGDIAEGYSVSREKKESFPLTVTSAQKNPTAFYLCASQESTGNQPQHFGDGTRLSIL.

The V and J genes are TRBV5-6 and TRBJ2-5, with D unresolved. V shed 8 bases and J shed 2 bases, with 10 bases lying between them. Looked up from germline, CDR1 is SGHDT and CDR2 is YYEEEE. This CDR3 has 12 residues. The CDR3 DNA sequence: TGTGCCAGTGCTCAGGCGCAAGAGACCCAGTACTTC. This codes for CASAQAQETQYF.

The chain carries TRBV10-3 and TRBJ2-7; 7 bases line up with TRBD1. Trimming cost V 6 bases and J 5 bases; bases outside gene matches: 7. This CDR3 has 13 amino acids. Germline CDR1 ENHRY, CDR2 SYGVKD. The CDR3 DNA is TGTGCCATCAGAGAGACAGGGTACCACGAGCAGTACTTC. Translated: CAIRETGYHEQYF.

The chain has TRBV30 and TRBJ1-2; D remains unclear. Germline V gene data show CDR1 as GTSNPN and CDR2 as SVGIG (reference sequence). The CDR3 extends over 14 amino acids. V lost 0 bases and J lost 5, with 13 bases in between. The CDR3 DNA reads TGTGCCTGGAGTGTAATTTGGGCTTCGTATGGCTACACCTTC. Protein product: CAWSVIWASYGYTF.

The chain has TRBV6-4 and TRBJ2-2; D possibly corresponds to TRBD2 (5 bases). V was cut by 0 bases and J by 6 bases, with 14 bases left in between. The CDR3 spans 16 residues. CDR1 and CDR2 from the germline V gene are MRHNA and SNTAGT. The chain's CDR3 is CASSDSRDSRAGELFF. The CDR3 coding sequence is TGTGCCAGCAGTGACTCGAGGGATTCCCGCGCCGGGGAGCTGTTTTTT.

The chain couples TRBV7-2 to TRBJ1-2; 7 bases agree with TRBD1. CDR1 and CDR2 (germline): SGHTA, FQGNSA. With 3 bases clipped from V and 2 bases from J, the junction kept 6 bases outside the gene matches. The CDR3 consists of 15 residues. The CDR3 spells CASSFWPGQNYGYTF. The CDR3 DNA sequence: TGTGCCAGCAGCTTTTGGCCGGGACAGAACTATGGCTACACCTTC.

V gene TRBV10-2 combines with J gene TRBJ2-3, with TRBD1 as a possible D gene (6 bases). Germline CDR1 WSHSY, CDR2 SAAADI. The ends were cut back, 5 bases at V and 5 bases at J, with 11 bases in the middle. This CDR3 region has 13 residues. CDR3 region: CASSWGPGDTQYF. The CDR3 DNA follows: TGCGCCAGCAGTTGGGGGCCGGGAGATACGCAGTATTTT.

The J gene is TRBJ2-1, the V gene TRBV5-1, with 13 bases aligning to TRBD2. Germline CDR1 is SGHRS and CDR2 is YFSETQ. V shed 7 bases and J 4 bases; nucleotides not matched to a gene: 2. CDR3 length: 14 residues. The DNA of the CDR3 is TGCGCCAGCCGACTAGCGGGGGGTTACAATGAGCAGTTCTTC. It is translated as CASRLAGGYNEQFF.

To note about this clone: At one end, the junction sequence differs from germline, possibly due to a read error. This chain uses TRBV5-6 with TRBJ2-3, with TRBD1 matching over 7 bases. This CDR3 has 13 amino acids. Per the germline V gene, CDR1 is SGHDT and CDR2 is YYEEEE. The CDR3: CASSLGIRDRPSF. CDR3 coding DNA: TGTGCCAGCAGCTTGGGCATCCGGGACAGACCCAGTTTT.

J is TRBJ1-3 and V is TRBV11-3, with D unclear. Germline loops: CDR1 SGHNT, CDR2 YENEEA. There are 16 residues in the CDR3. Trimming pared 1 base from V and 0 bases from J, leaving 10 bases between. The CDR3: CASSLGFASSGNTIYF. The CDR3 nucleotides are TGTGCCAGCAGCTTAGGGTTCGCGAGCTCTGGAAACACCATATATTTT.

This clone was counted a few times. This CDR3 reads CASSRAQGPGNTIYF. The CDR3 DNA reads as TGTGCCAGCAGCCGTGCACAGGGGCCTGGAAACACCATATATTTT. The genes are TRBV7-3 and TRBJ1-3, with TRBD1 identical over 7 bases. The germline V gene has CDR1 SGHTA and CDR2 FQGTGA. The length of the CDR3 is 15 residues. J gave up 2 bases and V 5 bases, and 6 bases lay outside the gene matches.

The chain combines TRBV2 with TRBJ1-4; 9 bases fit TRBD1. This CDR3 has 15 amino acids. After removal of 3 bases from V and 9 bases from J, the junction contained 8 bases not matched to a gene. The germline V gene encodes CDR1 SNHLY and CDR2 FYNNEI. The CDR3 DNA is TGTGCCAGCAGTGATTCGGGACAGGGACGGCAAAAACTGTTTTTT. Translating gives CASSDSGQGRQKLFF.

The count of this clone is one. This chain connects TRBV2 to TRBJ2-1; 7 nucleotides match TRBD2. From germline, CDR1 is SNHLY and CDR2 FYNNEI. J lost 0 bases, V lost 11 bases, and 7 bases had no gene match. This CDR3 is 14 amino acids long. The CDR3 here is CAAGVLSSYNEQFF. The CDR3 nucleotides read TGTGCCGCGGGAGTTCTCAGCTCCTACAATGAGCAGTTCTTC.

The chain links TRBV6-4 to TRBJ2-1; TRBD2 aligns across 7 bases. V shed 2 bases and J 8 bases; nucleotides not matched to a gene: 3. CDR3 length: 13 residues. CDR1 is MRHNA, CDR2 SNTAGT, per germline. Here the CDR3 DNA reads TGTGCCAGCAGTGACGGACTAGTTGATGAGCAGTTCTTC. This gives the protein CASSDGLVDEQFF.

Ten or more counts support this clone. V is TRBV4-2 and J is TRBJ1-1; TRBD1 aligns across 10 bases. The CDR3 loop spans 16 amino acids. Germline lookup yields CDR1 LGHNA and CDR2 YNFKEQ. The V segment lost 1 base and the J segment 6 bases; nucleotides outside the gene matches: 8. CDR3 coding DNA: TGTGCCAGCAGCCAAGTGGGAGGGACAGGGGCTTCTGAAGCTTTCTTT. Its protein product is CASSQVGGTGASEAFF.

The chain uses TRBV27 and TRBJ2-4; TRBD2 might be the D (6 bases). V was trimmed by 5 bases and J by 4 bases, leaving 12 bases between them. The CDR3 is made up of 14 amino acids. Germline-derived CDR1 and CDR2 are MNHEY and SMNVEV (reference sequence). CDR3 bases: TGTGCCAGCAGTCCCGGGACTCAAAAAAACATTCAGTACTTC. Translating it yields CASSPGTQKNIQYF.

The V call is TRBV6-5, the J call TRBJ2-1, with TRBD2 as a possible D gene (5 bases). Trimming left V 5 bases short and J 5 bases short, with 7 bases between. The CDR3 loop spans 12 amino acids. CDR1 and CDR2 from the germline V gene are MNHEY and SVGAGI. The CDR3 sequence: CASSAGNNEQFF. Here the CDR3 DNA reads TGTGCCAGCAGTGCGGGTAACAATGAGCAGTTCTTC.

The chain combines TRBV5-1 with TRBJ2-4, with D perhaps matching TRBD2 (7 bases). Germline V gene lookup returns CDR1 SGHRS and CDR2 YFSETQ. The length of the CDR3 is 14 residues. V shed 4 bases and J shed 2 bases, with 10 bases lying between them. The CDR3 nucleotides read TGCGCCAGCAGCCCGGGGGGCCCCAAAAACATTCAGTACTTC. This gives the protein CASSPGGPKNIQYF.

This chain links TRBV19 with TRBJ2-3; 9 positions match TRBD2. Germline assignment: CDR1 LNHDA and CDR2 SQIVND (reference sequence). The CDR3 is 15 residues long. J lost 0 bases, V lost 7 bases, and 5 bases had no gene match. CDR3: CASTPTSGSTDTQYF. Written as DNA, the CDR3 is TGTGCCAGTACCCCGACTAGCGGAAGCACAGATACGCAGTATTTT.

The J gene is TRBJ1-6, the V gene TRBV11-3, with a weak D call TRBD1 (5 bases). CDR3 length: 16 amino acids. Germline V gene sequence: CDR1 SGHNT, CDR2 YENEEA. V shed 0 bases and J shed 7 bases, with 13 bases lying between them. CDR3 in amino acids: CASSLDWGRLNSPLHF. CDR3 nucleotides: TGTGCCAGCAGCTTAGATTGGGGCAGGTTGAATTCACCCCTCCACTTT.

J is TRBJ2-3 and V is TRBV4-1; a weak D match, TRBD2 (6 bases). The CDR3 has 16 amino acids. The ends were cut back, 5 bases at V and 1 base at J, with 16 bases in the middle. Per germline, CDR1 MGHRA and CDR2 YSYEKL. CDR3 nucleotide sequence: TGCGCCAGCAGCATCAATTGGGGGGAACGCACAGATACGCAGTATTTT. Residues: CASSINWGERTDTQYF.

Only one count was recorded for this clone. The V call is TRBV6-6, the J call TRBJ2-2; D remains unclear. The CDR3 is 11 residues long. Trimming left V 8 bases short and J 8 bases short, with 9 bases between. The germline V gene has CDR1 MNHNY and CDR2 SVGAGI (reference sequence). The CDR3 here is CASSPPGELFF. CDR3 DNA sequence: TGTGCCAGCTCCCCCCCGGGGGAGCTGTTTTTT.

This clone was seen a handful of times. The rearrangement links TRBV7-9 to TRBJ1-1; 8 nucleotides align to TRBD1. CDR3 length: 16 residues. The germline V gene has CDR1 SEHNR and CDR2 FQNEAQ (reference sequence). Losses at the gene ends were 7 bases for V and 1 base for J; bases not matched to a gene: 11. The CDR3 here is CASNGVGQGKNTEAFF. In nucleotides, the CDR3 is TGTGCCAGCAACGGAGTAGGACAGGGCAAGAACACTGAAGCTTTCTTT.